This entry features one T cell receptor (beta chain) sequence. Its antigen is currently unknown. The naive CD8 fraction comprised CD45RO-negative cells positively selected for CCR7 and excluded terminally differentiated effector memory CD45RA+ cells. Nashville, Tennessee was home to all donors, each a Caucasian adult. The data were obtained in a study of shared clonotypes between healthy human individuals. General observations from the study: Among non-shared clonotypes, generation probabilities were lower than among those shared by all four donors. The donor pool, a small one, limited the genetic and exposure-history diversity represented.

The CDR3 contains 15 residues. Germline-derived CDR1 and CDR2 are SGDLS and YYNGEE. V was cut by 3 bases and J by 3 bases, with 15 bases left in between. Libraries were prepared by immunoSEQ multiplex PCR; TCRdb keeps only in-frame clonotypes and omits some of them. In the table there are over 2,000,000 clones, about 94% of which are singletons. The sequencing sample was made of naive CD8+ T cells from PBMCs. The chain combines TRBV9 with TRBJ1-1; tentatively, D is TRBD1 (6 bases). This TCR came from a man aged 18 to 29 in good health. Some clones in this sample may be carry-over from other donors' samples. Here the CDR3 DNA reads TGTGCCAGCAGCGCCCCGGGACACGGGGACACTGAAGCTTTCTTT. It encodes CASSAPGHGDTEAFF.